The 4 T cell receptor beta chains below come from one sample, sequenced in a study of a mutant IDH1 vaccine in newly diagnosed glioma. Generated by immunoSEQ multiplex PCR, the TCRdb table keeps only in-frame clones and is missing some. The repertoire holds 60,000 to 70,000 clones, with roughly four fifths as singletons. Regarding time point: week 47, end of study. Every vaccination contained 300 ug of the mutant IDH1 20-mer peptide and was paired with topical imiquimod. No antigen is known for these receptors. This material consisted of PBMCs, taken from a glioma patient whose treatment included an IDH1 peptide vaccine. These receptors originate from a man younger than 45 with glioma.

A few counts support this clone. The chain uses TRBV28 and TRBJ2-7; perhaps TRBD2 as D (6 bases). Trimming took 4 bases from V and 11 from J, leaving 18 bases between them. The CDR3 sequence is 13 residues long. CDR1 is MDHEN, CDR2 SYDVKM, per germline. This CDR3 reads CASSSETVGGKYF. For the CDR3, the DNA is TGTGCCAGCAGTTCTGAGACGGTCGGGGGAAAGTACTTC.

The chain combines TRBV13 with TRBJ2-5, with 7 bases matching TRBD1. Germline CDR1 and CDR2: PRHDT and FYEKMQ (reference sequence). Trimming took 3 bases from V and 8 from J; bases not matched to a gene: 9. The CDR3 runs to 14 residues. In DNA form, the CDR3 reads TGTGCCAGCAGCTTGGGAAGACAGGGAACTACCCAGTACTTC. It specifies CASSLGRQGTTQYF. Combining the CDR3 with reference TRBV13 and TRBJ2-5 gives the whole variable domain AAGVIQSPRHLIKEKRETATLKCYPIPRHDTVYWYQQGPGQDPQFLISFYEKMQSDKGSIPDRFSAQQFSDYHSELNMSSLELGDSALYFCASSLGRQGTTQYFGPGTRLLVL.

This clone occurred once. The chain employs TRBV6-5 and TRBJ1-5; maybe TRBD1 (6 bases). The CDR3 runs 14 residues. Between the trimmed V and J ends, which lost 6 bases and 7 bases, there was a span of 16 bases. Germline-derived CDR1 and CDR2 are MNHEY and SVGAGI. Written as DNA, the CDR3 is TGTGCCAGCAGCCAAGACAGGTTGGCCCAGCCCCAGCATTTT. It codes for CASSQDRLAQPQHF.

This clone is a singleton in its sample. The chain has TRBV5-1 and TRBJ2-1; maybe TRBD1 (6 bases). This CDR3 region has 18 residues. V was cut by 0 bases and J by 5 bases, with 21 bases left in between. Germline V gene lookup returns CDR1 SGHRS and CDR2 YFSETQ. The CDR3 is CASSLDAGEFSHHNEQFF. CDR3 bases: TGCGCCAGCAGCTTGGATGCAGGGGAGTTCTCCCATCACAATGAGCAGTTCTTC. The full variable domain, its missing parts supplied by reference TRBV5-1 and TRBJ2-1, is KAGVTQTPRYLIKTRGQQVTLSCSPISGHRSVSWYQQTPGQGLQFLFEYFSETQRNKGNFPGRFSGRQFSNSRSEMNVSTLELGDSALYLCASSLDAGEFSHHNEQFFGPGTRLTVL.